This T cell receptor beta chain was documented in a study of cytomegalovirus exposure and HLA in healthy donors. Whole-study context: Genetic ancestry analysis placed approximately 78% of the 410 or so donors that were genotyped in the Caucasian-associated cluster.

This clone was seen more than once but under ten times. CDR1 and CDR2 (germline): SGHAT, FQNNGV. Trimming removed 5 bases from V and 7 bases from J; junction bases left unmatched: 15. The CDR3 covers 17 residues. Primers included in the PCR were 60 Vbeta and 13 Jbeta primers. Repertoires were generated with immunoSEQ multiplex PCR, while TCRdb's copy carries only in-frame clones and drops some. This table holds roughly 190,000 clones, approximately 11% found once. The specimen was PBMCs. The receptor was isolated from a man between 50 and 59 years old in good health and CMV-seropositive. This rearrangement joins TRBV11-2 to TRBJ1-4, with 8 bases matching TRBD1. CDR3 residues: CASSLRLQGVTGEKLFF. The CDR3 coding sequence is TGTGCCAGCAGCCTACGCTTACAGGGGGTGACGGGTGAAAAACTGTTTTTT. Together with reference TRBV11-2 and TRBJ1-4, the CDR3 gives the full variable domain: EAGVAQSPRYKIIEKRQSVAFWCNPISGHATLYWYQQILGQGPKLLIQFQNNGVVDDSQLPKDRFSAERLKGVDSTLKIQPAKLEDSAVYLCASSLRLQGVTGEKLFFGSGTQLSVL.